Below, 25 T cell receptor beta chains from the same sample are listed, as sequenced in a study of blood T cell repertoires in COVID-19. The table came from immunoSEQ multiplex PCR; TCRdb's copy has only in-frame clones and leaves some out. The repertoire includes fewer than 500,000 clones, 88% of them detected once, and 0.95% to 1% sits in the top ten. The sample taken for sequencing was PBMCs or T cells enriched from blood (not recorded which). These TCRs come from a woman aged 30 to 39 with acute COVID-19.

The chain uses TRBV15 and TRBJ1-2; D is undetermined. The ends were cut back, 1 base at V and 2 bases at J, with 11 bases in the middle. Germline loops: CDR1 LNHNV, CDR2 YYDKDF (reference sequence). The CDR3 spans 15 residues. The CDR3 region is CATSRGREGNYGYTF. The CDR3 region has the DNA TGTGCCACCAGCAGAGGACGAGAGGGAAACTATGGCTACACCTTC.

This clone was seen only once. The chain recombines TRBV19 with TRBJ2-1; TRBD2 matches at 7 bases. J lost 1 base, V lost 5 bases, and 5 bases had no gene match. This CDR3 is 15 amino acids long. In germline, CDR1 is LNHDA, CDR2 SQIVND (reference sequence). The CDR3 DNA reads as TGTGCCAGTAGTTTTAACGGGGGGTCCTACAATGAGCAGTTCTTC. It codes for CASSFNGGSYNEQFF.

The rearrangement uses TRBV7-8 and TRBJ1-3; D unresolved. Per the germline V gene, CDR1 is SGHVS and CDR2 is FQNEAQ. V was pared by 6 bases and J by 0 bases, with 12 bases between. The CDR3 length is 15 residues. The chain's CDR3 is CASRPGLSSGNTIYF. DNA of the CDR3: TGTGCCAGCAGACCTGGACTGAGCTCTGGAAACACCATATATTTT.

The CDR3 sequence: CATRPRGGQGSYEQYF. In nucleotides, the CDR3 is TGTGCCACCAGGCCCAGGGGGGGACAGGGATCCTACGAGCAGTACTTC. The gene calls are TRBV15 and TRBJ2-7; 9 positions match TRBD1. Germline CDR1 LNHNV, CDR2 YYDKDF (reference sequence). The length of the CDR3 is 16 residues. V was clipped by 6 bases and J by 1 base; unmatched bases: 10.

The chain employs TRBV11-2 and TRBJ2-1; the D gene is possibly TRBD2 (6 bases). The CDR3 covers 16 residues. The ends were cut back, 1 base at V and 3 bases at J, with 13 bases in the middle. Germline-derived CDR1 and CDR2 are SGHAT and FQNNGV. The CDR3 here is CASSLAVSGDYNEQFF. Written as DNA, the CDR3 is TGTGCCAGCAGCTTAGCCGTGTCGGGGGACTACAATGAGCAGTTCTTC.

As DNA, the CDR3 is TGTGCCAGCAGTGTTCGGGGGGTAGGCACTGAAGCTTTCTTT. Translating gives CASSVRGVGTEAFF. V usage is TRBV28 and J usage is TRBJ1-1, with D tentatively TRBD1 (5 bases). The CDR3 totals 14 residues. The V gene's germline CDR1 is MDHEN and CDR2 SYDVKM. Trimming shortened V by 5 bases and J by 4 bases, and 14 bases separated the two germline ends.

The chain combines TRBV3-1 (or the pseudogene TRBV3-2) with TRBJ1-1, with D unclear. V lost 4 bases and J lost 4, with 16 bases in between. Germline CDR1 LGHDT, CDR2 YNNKEL (reference sequence). The CDR3 is 15 residues long. CDR3 bases: TGTGCCAGCAGCCGACGGGGAGGAAGATCCACTGAAGCTTTCTTT. It encodes CASSRRGGRSTEAFF.

The chain combines TRBV19 with TRBJ1-2; 9 nucleotides align to TRBD1. Germline CDR1 reads LNHDA; CDR2 reads SQIVND (reference sequence). J gave up 4 bases and V 3 bases, and 6 bases lay outside the gene matches. The CDR3 is 15 residues long. CDR3: CASSIPGQGGYGYTF. In nucleotides, the CDR3 is TGTGCCAGTAGTATCCCGGGACAGGGAGGCTATGGCTACACCTTC.

In the case of this clone: The sample carries other DNA sequences with the same CDR3. The chain carries TRBV7-9 and TRBJ1-1; D unclear. Trimming shortened V by 0 bases and J by 0 bases, and 5 bases separated the two germline ends. The V gene's germline CDR1 is SEHNR and CDR2 FQNEAQ (reference sequence). The CDR3 is 14 amino acids. CDR3 coding DNA: TGTGCCAGCAGCTTAGCATCCGTGAACACTGAAGCTTTCTTT. Protein product: CASSLASVNTEAFF. The full variable domain, its missing parts supplied by reference TRBV7-9 and TRBJ1-1, is DTGVSQNPRHKITKRGQNVTFRCDPISEHNRLYWYRQTLGQGPEFLTYFQNEAQLEKSRLLSDRFSAERPKGSFSTLEIQRTEQGDSAMYLCASSLASVNTEAFFGQGTRLTVV.

This chain joins TRBV10-3 and TRBJ1-1, with D unresolved. Trimming pared 3 bases from V and 4 bases from J, leaving 9 bases between. This CDR3 comprises 13 residues. Germline lookup yields CDR1 ENHRY and CDR2 SYGVKD. CDR3 residues: CAISESGFTEAFF. In DNA form, the CDR3 reads TGTGCCATCAGTGAATCCGGGTTCACTGAAGCTTTCTTT.

This clone was observed a handful of times. The rearrangement links TRBV6-4 to TRBJ1-6; 7 bases align to TRBD1. The CDR3 runs to 17 residues. V shed 4 bases and J 0 bases; nucleotides not matched to a gene: 6. The germline V gene encodes CDR1 MRHNA and CDR2 SNTAGT. The CDR3 loop reads CASSAYRGDSYNSPLHF. CDR3 DNA sequence: TGTGCCAGCAGTGCCTACAGGGGTGACTCCTATAATTCACCCCTCCACTTT.

The chain has TRBV5-1 and TRBJ2-3, with D uncertain. The germline gives CDR1 SGHRS, CDR2 YFSETQ. The CDR3 is 16 amino acids. The V gene lost 0 bases and the J gene lost 0 bases, with 11 bases spanning the gap. The CDR3 coding sequence is TGCGCCAGCAGCTTGGTAGCCCTAACTAGCACAGATACGCAGTATTTT. It is translated as CASSLVALTSTDTQYF.

V usage is TRBV6-5 and J usage is TRBJ1-4, with 8 bases that match TRBD1. Trimming at V came to 6 bases and at J to 11 bases, leaving 5 bases not matched to a gene. Germline assignment: CDR1 MNHEY and CDR2 SVGAGI. This CDR3 is 12 amino acids long. CDR3 loop: CASRPRTGKLFF. The CDR3 DNA is TGTGCCAGCAGGCCTAGGACAGGGAAACTGTTTTTT.

The chain has TRBV4-1 and TRBJ2-3; D is possibly TRBD2 (7 bases). V gave up 1 base and J gave up 6 bases, with 17 bases separating them. The CDR3 length is 16 residues. The germline CDR1 and CDR2 sequences are MGHRA and YSYEKL. DNA for the CDR3: TGCGCCAGCAGCCAAGTAGGGGGGGCCACTGGTGATACGCAGTATTTT. Its protein product is CASSQVGGATGDTQYF.

The V call is TRBV28, the J call TRBJ1-2; TRBD1 matches 8 bases. The germline V gene encodes CDR1 MDHEN and CDR2 SYDVKM. The CDR3 has 13 residues. Trimming took 2 bases from V and 4 from J; bases not matched to a gene: 0. The CDR3 bases are TGTGCCAGCAGTTTAACAGGGGGCTATGGCTACACCTTC. This translates into CASSLTGGYGYTF.

This clone was counted only a few times. The chain couples TRBV12-5 to TRBJ1-4; 7 bases fit TRBD1. CDR1 and CDR2 from the germline V gene are LGHNT and FRNRAP. V trimming: 1 base; J trimming: 10 bases; junction bases outside the gene matches: 6. The CDR3 spans 14 residues. The CDR3 DNA sequence: TGTGCTAGTGGTTTGGGACAGGGAAACGGAAAACTGTTTTTT. Translated: CASGLGQGNGKLFF.

The chain couples TRBV6-5 to TRBJ2-4; weak D call: TRBD2 (6 bases). The CDR3 has 14 residues. The V and J ends lost 8 bases and 0 bases respectively, with 11 bases between them. In germline, CDR1 is MNHEY, CDR2 SVGAGI. The CDR3 region has the DNA TGTGCCAGCGCGGGGTTTCGAGCCAAAAACATTCAGTACTTC. Translated: CASAGFRAKNIQYF.

This chain connects TRBV6-5 to TRBJ1-4, with D perhaps matching TRBD1 (6 bases). The V end was cut by 7 bases, the J end by 3 bases, with 9 bases between. The CDR3 is 13 amino acids. Germline-derived CDR1 and CDR2 are MNHEY and SVGAGI. The CDR3 bases are TGTGCCAGCATGAACAGGGCTAATGAAAAACTGTTTTTT. It encodes CASMNRANEKLFF.

Here the CDR3 reads CASSVRGPYNEQFF. The DNA of the CDR3 is TGTGCCAGCAGCGTCAGGGGCCCCTACAATGAGCAGTTCTTC. V gene TRBV3-1 (or the pseudogene TRBV3-2) combines with J gene TRBJ2-1; possible D gene TRBD1, 6 bases. Trimming stripped 5 bases from V and 2 bases from J, with 10 bases between. Germline V gives CDR1 LGHDT, CDR2 YNNKEL (reference sequence). CDR3 size: 14 residues.

The chain is built from TRBV18 and TRBJ2-1; 12 bases line up with TRBD2. The V gene's germline CDR1 is KGHSH and CDR2 LQKENI. V was pared by 6 bases and J by 8 bases, with 8 bases of the junction left unmatched. The length of the CDR3 is 15 residues. This CDR3 reads CASSKLAGGPYEQFF. The DNA of the CDR3 is TGTGCCAGCTCGAAGCTAGCGGGGGGGCCTTATGAGCAGTTCTTC.

This chain uses TRBV28 with TRBJ2-3; 8 nucleotides match TRBD2. Germline values: CDR1 MDHEN, CDR2 SYDVKM. The V segment lost 6 bases and the J segment 3 bases; nucleotides outside the gene matches: 11. CDR3 length equals 16 residues. CDR3 in amino acids: CASRNRGAGVTDTQYF. The CDR3 DNA reads TGTGCCAGCAGAAATCGGGGAGCGGGGGTTACAGATACGCAGTATTTT. The variable domain in full, with the rest retrieved from reference TRBV28 and TRBJ2-3, is DVKVTQSSRYLVKRTGEKVFLECVQDMDHENMFWYRQDPGLGLRLIYFSYDVKMKEKGDIPEGYSVSREKKERFSLILESASTNQTSMYLCASRNRGAGVTDTQYFGPGTRLTVL.

The genes are TRBV7-8 and TRBJ2-3, with TRBD2 matching over 12 bases. In germline, CDR1 is SGHVS, CDR2 FQNEAQ. This CDR3 has 18 residues. Trimming cost V 6 bases and J 0 bases; bases outside gene matches: 10. CDR3 in DNA: TGTGCCAGCAGTGGCCTAGCGGGGGGGCGTGCTAGCACAGATACGCAGTATTTT. It is translated as CASSGLAGGRASTDTQYF.

This clone was seen just once. This sequence joins TRBV7-6 and TRBJ2-7; 7 bases agree with TRBD1. Germline CDR1 is SGHVS and CDR2 is FNYEAQ. Trimming at V came to 0 bases and at J to 3 bases, leaving 2 bases not matched to a gene. This CDR3 has 14 residues. The CDR3 here is CASSLAGGYYEQYF. CDR3 nucleotides: TGTGCCAGCAGCTTAGCAGGGGGCTACTACGAGCAGTACTTC. Supplemented by reference TRBV7-6 and TRBJ2-7, the full variable domain reads GAGVSQSPRYKVTKRGQDVALRCDPISGHVSLYWYRQALGQGPEFLTYFNYEAQQDKSGLPNDRFSAERPEGSISTLTIQRTEQRDSAMYRCASSLAGGYYEQYFGPGTRLTVT.

The chain links TRBV19 to TRBJ1-2; perhaps TRBD1 as D (5 bases). The CDR3 totals 16 residues. CDR1 is LNHDA and CDR2 is SQIVND in the germline V gene (reference sequence). Trimming stripped 0 bases from V and 3 bases from J, with 14 bases between. The CDR3 DNA reads as TGTGCCAGTAGTATAGACAGGGCCGCCCCTGACTATGGCTACACCTTC. Its translation is CASSIDRAAPDYGYTF.

This clone was detected only a few times. The V and J genes are TRBV20-1 and TRBJ2-1, with 8 nucleotides matching TRBD1. CDR1 DFQATT and CDR2 SNEGSKA come from the germline V gene (reference sequence). This CDR3 is 14 amino acids long. The V gene end was trimmed by 3 bases and the J gene end by 4 bases; junction bases not matched to a gene: 5. In DNA, the CDR3 is TGCAGTGCTAGTCGGACAGGGCGTTACAATGAGCAGTTCTTC. Protein: CSASRTGRYNEQFF.